Listed below are T cell receptor beta chains from one sample, sequenced in a study of T cell responses to AZD1222 COVID-19 vaccine. Profiling relied on immunoSEQ multiplex PCR, and the TCRdb table lists in-frame clones only, not all of them. The sample shows some 150,000 clones, more than 85% of them seen only once. The starting material was peripheral blood, obtained 28 days after the second AZD1222 dose. The receptors shown here come from an adult who received the AZD1222 COVID-19 vaccine. CDR3s include the opening cysteine and the closing phenylalanine or tryptophan. A D gene is named only where the DNA matches it firmly. Where a row states a size, it is once, few, many or the class of an expanded clone; other rows omit it.

D: TRBD1
V: TRBV19
size: NA
J: TRBJ1-5
CDR3: CASSITRTGLDQPQHF
DNA: TGTGCCAGTAGTATAACAAGGACAGGGCTGGATCAGCCCCAGCATTTT

D: NA
V: TRBV6-1
size: NA
J: TRBJ1-1
CDR3: CASSDGRAEAFF
DNA: TGTGCCAGCAGTGATGGGAGGGCTGAAGCTTTCTTT

D: TRBD1
V: TRBV10-3
size: once
J: TRBJ1-4
CDR3: CAISEAGTGGKKLFF
DNA: TGTGCCATCAGCGAGGCCGGGACAGGGGGCAAAAAACTGTTTTTT

D: NA
V: TRBV30
size: NA
J: TRBJ1-1
CDR3: CAWRNRVYTEAFF
DNA: TGTGCCTGGAGGAATAGGGTGTACACTGAAGCTTTCTTT

D: NA
V: TRBV5-6
size: NA
J: TRBJ1-4
CDR3: CASSTAGARGEKLFF
DNA: TGTGCCAGCAGCACGGCAGGGGCGAGGGGAGAAAAACTGTTTTTT

D: NA
V: TRBV7-9
size: NA
J: TRBJ1-6
CDR3: CASSSGTSSPLHF
DNA: TGTGCCAGCAGCTCAGGGACTTCTTCACCCCTCCACTTT

D: NA
V: TRBV5-1
size: NA
J: TRBJ2-2
CDR3: CASSQRGRRTGELFF
DNA: TGCGCCAGCAGCCAAAGGGGTCGAAGGACCGGGGAGCTGTTTTTT

D: NA
V: TRBV2
size: NA
J: TRBJ2-7
CDR3: CASRATENLGEQYF
DNA: TGTGCCAGCAGAGCGACCGAGAACCTGGGCGAGCAGTACTTC

D: TRBD1
V: TRBV15
size: NA
J: TRBJ1-1
CDR3: CATRVGQGRNTEAFF
DNA: TGTGCCACCCGGGTAGGACAGGGTCGGAACACTGAAGCTTTCTTT

D: NA
V: TRBV28
size: NA
J: TRBJ2-4
CDR3: CASRELAKNIQYF
DNA: TGTGCCAGCAGAGAGCTAGCCAAAAACATTCAGTACTTC

D: TRBD2
V: TRBV3-1/TRBV3-2
size: NA
J: TRBJ2-2
CDR3: CASSPWTSGELFF
DNA: TGTGCCAGCAGCCCGTGGACTAGCGGGGAGCTGTTTTTT

D: NA
V: TRBV20-1
size: few
J: TRBJ1-2
CDR3: CSARWSLGYTF
DNA: TGCAGTGCTAGATGGTCTCTCGGCTACACCTTC

D: NA
V: TRBV30
size: NA
J: TRBJ2-5
CDR3: CAWSGFQETQYF
DNA: TGTGCCTGGAGTGGGTTCCAAGAGACCCAGTACTTC

D: NA
V: TRBV20-1
size: few
J: TRBJ2-5
CDR3: CSARETQYF
DNA: TGCAGTGCTAGGGAGACCCAGTACTTC

D: TRBD1
V: TRBV19
size: once
J: TRBJ1-2
CDR3: CASHRDPGQGTSGYTF
DNA: TGTGCCAGTCACCGGGACCCGGGACAGGGCACGTCTGGCTACACCTTC

D: NA
V: TRBV6-1
size: NA
J: TRBJ2-5
CDR3: CASSELSVRETQYF
DNA: TGTGCCAGCAGTGAATTATCCGTCAGGGAGACCCAGTACTTC

D: TRBD1
V: TRBV4-1
size: few
J: TRBJ2-1
CDR3: CASSHSGTVFLEQFF
DNA: TGCGCCAGCAGCCATTCCGGGACAGTTTTTCTTGAGCAGTTCTTC

D: TRBD2
V: TRBV27
size: NA
J: TRBJ2-7
CDR3: CASSLGSGGYEQYF
DNA: TGTGCCAGCAGTTTGGGTAGCGGGGGCTACGAGCAGTACTTC

D: NA
V: TRBV16
size: NA
J: TRBJ1-2
CDR3: CASSQSVGTNYGYTF
DNA: TGTGCCAGCAGCCAATCCGTGGGGACTAACTATGGCTACACCTTC

D: TRBD1
V: TRBV28
size: NA
J: TRBJ2-5
CDR3: CASSLSQGAFAQYF
DNA: TGTGCCAGCAGTTTATCACAGGGGGCTTTCGCCCAGTACTTC

D: NA
V: TRBV7-6
size: NA
J: TRBJ2-2
CDR3: CASSLPGPGELFF
DNA: TGTGCCAGCAGCTTACCCGGGCCCGGGGAGCTGTTTTTT

D: NA
V: TRBV12-3/TRBV12-4
size: once
J: TRBJ1-1
CDR3: CASSPGWTEAFF
DNA: TGTGCCAGCAGCCCCGGGTGGACTGAAGCTTTCTTT

D: TRBD2
V: TRBV29-1
size: NA
J: TRBJ2-1
CDR3: CSAQGAGFTYNEQFF
DNA: TGCAGCGCCCAGGGAGCGGGGTTCACCTACAATGAGCAGTTCTTC

D: NA
V: TRBV5-6
size: NA
J: TRBJ2-7
CDR3: CASSSGPPSYEQYF
DNA: TGTGCCAGCAGTTCCGGGCCACCGAGCTACGAGCAGTACTTC

D: NA
V: TRBV28
size: NA
J: TRBJ1-2
CDR3: CASSFPRDGNYGYTF
DNA: TGTGCCAGCAGTTTCCCCCGGGACGGAAACTATGGCTACACCTTC

D: NA
V: TRBV6-5
size: once
J: TRBJ2-3
CDR3: CASRMNRADTQYF
DNA: TGTGCCAGCAGGATGAATCGGGCAGATACGCAGTATTTT

D: TRBD1
V: TRBV28
size: once
J: TRBJ1-4
CDR3: CASSLFQGANGEKLFF
DNA: TGTGCCAGCAGTTTGTTTCAGGGGGCCAACGGGGAAAAACTGTTTTTT

D: NA
V: TRBV10-3
size: NA
J: TRBJ1-5
CDR3: CATTLGGGGNQPQHF
DNA: TGTGCCACCACCCTCGGGGGCGGAGGCAATCAGCCCCAGCATTTT

D: TRBD2
V: TRBV9
size: NA
J: TRBJ2-1
CDR3: CASSQRLAGAYNEQFF
DNA: TGTGCCAGCAGCCAGAGGCTAGCGGGGGCCTACAATGAGCAGTTCTTC

D: NA
V: TRBV3-1/TRBV3-2
size: NA
J: TRBJ2-7
CDR3: CASSQGLGYEQYF
DNA: TGTGCCAGCAGCCAGGGCCTAGGGTACGAGCAGTACTTC

D: TRBD1
V: TRBV2
size: NA
J: TRBJ2-1
CDR3: CASIRDRSSYNEQFF
DNA: TGTGCCAGCATTAGGGACAGGAGCTCCTACAATGAGCAGTTCTTC

D: NA
V: TRBV7-9
size: NA
J: TRBJ1-2
CDR3: CAGQAVVVSGYTF
DNA: TGTGCCGGCCAAGCAGTGGTCGTTAGCGGCTACACCTTC

D: NA
V: TRBV7-9
size: NA
J: TRBJ2-1
CDR3: CASSPPLGRRLGEQFF
DNA: TGTGCCAGCAGCCCCCCCCTGGGCAGGCGGCTGGGTGAGCAGTTCTTC

D: NA
V: TRBV7-9
size: NA
J: TRBJ2-7
CDR3: CASSPQTGPTYEQYF
DNA: TGTGCCAGCAGCCCACAGACAGGCCCAACCTACGAGCAGTACTTC

D: NA
V: TRBV19
size: NA
J: TRBJ2-5
CDR3: CASRGPSQETQYF
DNA: TGTGCCAGTAGGGGGCCCAGCCAAGAGACCCAGTACTTC

D: NA
V: TRBV9
size: NA
J: TRBJ2-1
CDR3: CASSVGSPNEQFF
DNA: TGTGCCAGCAGCGTTGGCTCCCCCAATGAGCAGTTCTTC

D: NA
V: TRBV6-1
size: once
J: TRBJ2-1
CDR3: CASSELVGLGILNEQFF
DNA: TGTGCCAGCAGTGAATTGGTAGGGCTAGGAATCTTGAATGAGCAGTTCTTC

D: NA
V: TRBV24-1
size: NA
J: TRBJ1-5
CDR3: CATQDSNQPQHF
DNA: TGTGCCACTCAAGATTCCAATCAGCCCCAGCATTTT

D: TRBD2
V: TRBV7-9
size: NA
J: TRBJ2-7
CDR3: CASSLGTSEEQYF
DNA: TGTGCCAGCAGCTTAGGGACTAGCGAAGAGCAGTACTTC